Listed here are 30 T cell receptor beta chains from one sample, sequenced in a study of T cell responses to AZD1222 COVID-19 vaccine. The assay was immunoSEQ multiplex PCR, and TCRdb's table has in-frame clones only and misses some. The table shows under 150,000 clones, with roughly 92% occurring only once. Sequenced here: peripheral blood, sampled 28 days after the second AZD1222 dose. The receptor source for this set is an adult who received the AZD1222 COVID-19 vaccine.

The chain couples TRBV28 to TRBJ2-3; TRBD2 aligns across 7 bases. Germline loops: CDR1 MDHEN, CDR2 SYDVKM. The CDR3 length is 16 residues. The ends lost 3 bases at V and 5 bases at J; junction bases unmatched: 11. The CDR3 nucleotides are TGTGCCAGCAGTTTGGACGGGCGGGAGTACAGAGATACGCAGTATTTT. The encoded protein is CASSLDGREYRDTQYF.

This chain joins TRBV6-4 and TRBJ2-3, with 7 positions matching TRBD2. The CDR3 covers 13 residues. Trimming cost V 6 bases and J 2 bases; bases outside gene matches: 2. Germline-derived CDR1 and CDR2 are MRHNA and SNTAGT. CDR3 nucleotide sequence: TGTGCCAGCAGCGGGGGGAACACAGATACGCAGTATTTT. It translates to CASSGGNTDTQYF.

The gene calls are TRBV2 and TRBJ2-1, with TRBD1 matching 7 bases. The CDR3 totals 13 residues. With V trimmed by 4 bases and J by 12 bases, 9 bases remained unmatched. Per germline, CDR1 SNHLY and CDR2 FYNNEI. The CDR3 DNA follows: TGTGCCAGCAGTGTCCACAGGGGTTATGGGCAGTTCTTC. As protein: CASSVHRGYGQFF.

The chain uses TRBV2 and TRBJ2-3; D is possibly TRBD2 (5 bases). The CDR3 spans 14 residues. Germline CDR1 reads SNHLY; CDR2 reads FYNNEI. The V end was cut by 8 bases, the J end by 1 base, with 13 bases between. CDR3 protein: CASGPRGGTDTQYF. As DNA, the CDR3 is TGTGCCAGCGGGCCCCGGGGTGGCACAGATACGCAGTATTTT.

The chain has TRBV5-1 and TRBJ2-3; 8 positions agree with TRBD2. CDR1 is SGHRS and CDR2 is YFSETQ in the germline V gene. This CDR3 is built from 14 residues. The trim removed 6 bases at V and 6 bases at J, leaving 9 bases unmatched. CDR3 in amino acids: CASTPGLVSDTQYF. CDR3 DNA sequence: TGCGCCAGCACCCCGGGACTAGTCAGTGATACGCAGTATTTT.

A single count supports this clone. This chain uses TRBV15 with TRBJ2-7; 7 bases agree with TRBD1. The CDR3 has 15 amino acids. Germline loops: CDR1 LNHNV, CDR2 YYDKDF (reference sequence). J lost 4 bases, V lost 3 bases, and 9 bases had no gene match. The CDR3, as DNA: TGTGCCACCAGCAGGGATTCGACAGGGAAGTACGAGCAGTACTTC. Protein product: CATSRDSTGKYEQYF.

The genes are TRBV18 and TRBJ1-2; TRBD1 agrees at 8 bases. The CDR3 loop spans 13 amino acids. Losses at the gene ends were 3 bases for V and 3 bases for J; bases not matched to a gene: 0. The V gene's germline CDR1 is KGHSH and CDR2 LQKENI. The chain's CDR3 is CASSPGQDYGYTF. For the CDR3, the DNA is TGTGCCAGCTCACCGGGACAGGACTATGGCTACACCTTC.

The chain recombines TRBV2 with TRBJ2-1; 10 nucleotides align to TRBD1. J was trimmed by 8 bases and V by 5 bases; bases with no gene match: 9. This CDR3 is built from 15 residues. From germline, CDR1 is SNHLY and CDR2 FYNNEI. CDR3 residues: CASSFGTGDVDEQFF. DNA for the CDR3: TGTGCCAGCAGTTTCGGGACAGGGGATGTGGATGAGCAGTTCTTC.

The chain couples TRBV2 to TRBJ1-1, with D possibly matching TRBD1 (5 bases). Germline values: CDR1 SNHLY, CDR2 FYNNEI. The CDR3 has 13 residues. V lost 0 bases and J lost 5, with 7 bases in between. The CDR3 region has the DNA TGTGCCAGCAGTGAAGCGAAGGGGACTGAAGCTTTCTTT. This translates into CASSEAKGTEAFF.

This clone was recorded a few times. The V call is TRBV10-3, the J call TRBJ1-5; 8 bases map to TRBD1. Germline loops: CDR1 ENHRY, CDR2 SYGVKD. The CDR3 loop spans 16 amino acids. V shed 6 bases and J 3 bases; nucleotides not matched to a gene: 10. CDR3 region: CAISAGTGATNQPQHF. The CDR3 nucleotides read TGTGCCATCAGCGCCGGGACAGGTGCAACCAATCAGCCCCAGCATTTT.

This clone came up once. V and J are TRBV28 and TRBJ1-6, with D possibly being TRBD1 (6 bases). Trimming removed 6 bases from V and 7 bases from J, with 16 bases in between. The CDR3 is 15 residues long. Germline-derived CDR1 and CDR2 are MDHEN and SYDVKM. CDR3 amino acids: CASSRGSVGNSPLHF. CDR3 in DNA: TGTGCCAGCAGCAGGGGCTCGGTGGGGAATTCACCCCTCCACTTT.

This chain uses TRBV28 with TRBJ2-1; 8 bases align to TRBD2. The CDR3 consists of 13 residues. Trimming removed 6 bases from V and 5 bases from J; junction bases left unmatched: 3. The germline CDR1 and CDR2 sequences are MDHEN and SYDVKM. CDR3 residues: CASSPGGHNEQFF. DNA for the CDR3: TGTGCCAGCAGCCCGGGGGGGCACAATGAGCAGTTCTTC.

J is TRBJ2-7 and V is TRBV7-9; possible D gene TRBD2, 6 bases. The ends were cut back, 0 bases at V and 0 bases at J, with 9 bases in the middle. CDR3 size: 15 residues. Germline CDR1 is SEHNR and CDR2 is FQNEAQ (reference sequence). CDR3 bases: TGTGCCAGCAGCTTAGCTAGCGGATCCTCCTACGAGCAGTACTTC. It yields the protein CASSLASGSSYEQYF.

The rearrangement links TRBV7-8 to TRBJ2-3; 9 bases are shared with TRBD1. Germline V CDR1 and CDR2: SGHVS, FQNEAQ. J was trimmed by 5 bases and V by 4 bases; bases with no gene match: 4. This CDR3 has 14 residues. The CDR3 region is CASSYGTGLDTQYF. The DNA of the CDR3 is TGTGCCAGCAGCTATGGGACAGGGTTAGATACGCAGTATTTT.

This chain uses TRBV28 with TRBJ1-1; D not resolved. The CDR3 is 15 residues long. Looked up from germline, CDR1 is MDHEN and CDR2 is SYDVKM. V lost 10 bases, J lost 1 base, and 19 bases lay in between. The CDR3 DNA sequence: TGTGCCACCTCCCGATCAGGAATCCCGAACACTGAAGCTTTCTTT. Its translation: CATSRSGIPNTEAFF.

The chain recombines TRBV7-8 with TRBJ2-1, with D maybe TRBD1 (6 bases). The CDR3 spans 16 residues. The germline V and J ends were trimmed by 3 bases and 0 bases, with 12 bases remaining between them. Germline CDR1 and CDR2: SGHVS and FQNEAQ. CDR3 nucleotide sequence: TGTGCCAGCAGCTTGGACCAGGGACACTCCTACAATGAGCAGTTCTTC. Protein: CASSLDQGHSYNEQFF.

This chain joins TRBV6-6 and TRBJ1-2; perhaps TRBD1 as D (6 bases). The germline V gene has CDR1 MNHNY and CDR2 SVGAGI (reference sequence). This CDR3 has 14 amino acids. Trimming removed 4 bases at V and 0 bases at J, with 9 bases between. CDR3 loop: CASSWEGANYGYTF. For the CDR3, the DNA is TGTGCCAGCAGTTGGGAGGGGGCTAACTATGGCTACACCTTC.

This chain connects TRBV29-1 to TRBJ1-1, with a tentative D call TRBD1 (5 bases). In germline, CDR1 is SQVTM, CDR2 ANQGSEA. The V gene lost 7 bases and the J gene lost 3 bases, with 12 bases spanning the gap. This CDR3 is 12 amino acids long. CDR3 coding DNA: TGCAGCGCAAAGACAGAATACACTGAAGCTTTCTTT. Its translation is CSAKTEYTEAFF.

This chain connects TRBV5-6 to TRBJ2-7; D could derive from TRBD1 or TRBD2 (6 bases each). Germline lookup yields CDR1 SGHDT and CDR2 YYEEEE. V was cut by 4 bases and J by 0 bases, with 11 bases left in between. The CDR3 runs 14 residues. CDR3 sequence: CASSLGGSSYEQYF. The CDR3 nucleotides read TGTGCCAGCAGCCTAGGGGGGAGCTCCTACGAGCAGTACTTC.

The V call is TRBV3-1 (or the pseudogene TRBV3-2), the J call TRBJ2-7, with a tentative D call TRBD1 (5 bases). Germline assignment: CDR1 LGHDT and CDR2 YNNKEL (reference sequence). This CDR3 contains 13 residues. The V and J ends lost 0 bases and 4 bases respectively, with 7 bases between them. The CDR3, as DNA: TGTGCCAGCAGCCAAGACAGGGAATACGAGCAGTACTTC. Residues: CASSQDREYEQYF.

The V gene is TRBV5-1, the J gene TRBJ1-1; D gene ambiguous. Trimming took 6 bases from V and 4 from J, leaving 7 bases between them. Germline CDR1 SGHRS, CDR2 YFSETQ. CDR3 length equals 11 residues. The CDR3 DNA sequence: TGCGCCAGCATGGGCAGCACTGAAGCTTTCTTT. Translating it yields CASMGSTEAFF. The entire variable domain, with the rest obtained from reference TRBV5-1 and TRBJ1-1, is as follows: KAGVTQTPRYLIKTRGQQVTLSCSPISGHRSVSWYQQTPGQGLQFLFEYFSETQRNKGNFPGRFSGRQFSNSRSEMNVSTLELGDSALYLCASMGSTEAFFGQGTRLTVV.

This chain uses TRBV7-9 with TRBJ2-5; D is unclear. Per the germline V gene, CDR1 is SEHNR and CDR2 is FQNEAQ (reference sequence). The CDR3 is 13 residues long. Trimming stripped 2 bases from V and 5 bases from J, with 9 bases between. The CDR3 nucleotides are TGTGCCAGCAGCTTACGACCCCTCGAGACCCAGTACTTC. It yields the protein CASSLRPLETQYF.

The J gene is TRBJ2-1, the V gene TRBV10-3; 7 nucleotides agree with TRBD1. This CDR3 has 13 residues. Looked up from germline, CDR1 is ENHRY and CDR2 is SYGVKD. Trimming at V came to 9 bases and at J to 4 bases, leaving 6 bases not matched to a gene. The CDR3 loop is CAIRQGKYNEQFF. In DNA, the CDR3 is TGTGCCATTCGACAGGGAAAATACAATGAGCAGTTCTTC.

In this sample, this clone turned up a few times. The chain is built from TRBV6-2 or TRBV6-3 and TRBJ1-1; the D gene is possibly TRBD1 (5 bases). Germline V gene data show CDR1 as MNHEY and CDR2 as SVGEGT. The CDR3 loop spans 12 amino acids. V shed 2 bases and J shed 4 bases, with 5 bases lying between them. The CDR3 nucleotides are TGTGCCAGCAGTTACGGGGCCACTGAAGCTTTCTTT. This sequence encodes CASSYGATEAFF.

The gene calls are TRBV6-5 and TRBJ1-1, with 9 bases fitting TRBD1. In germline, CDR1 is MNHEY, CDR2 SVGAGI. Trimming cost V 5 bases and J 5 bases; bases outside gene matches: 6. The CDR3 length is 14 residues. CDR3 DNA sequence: TGTGCCAGCAGTCGGGACAGGGAGGCGACTGAAGCTTTCTTT. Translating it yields CASSRDREATEAFF.

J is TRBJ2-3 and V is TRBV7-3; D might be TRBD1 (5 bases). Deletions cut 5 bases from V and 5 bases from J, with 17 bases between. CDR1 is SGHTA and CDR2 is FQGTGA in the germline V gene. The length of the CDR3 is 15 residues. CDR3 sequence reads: CASSEKQAGLDTQYF. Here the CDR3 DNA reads TGTGCCAGCAGCGAAAAACAGGCAGGGTTAGATACGCAGTATTTT.

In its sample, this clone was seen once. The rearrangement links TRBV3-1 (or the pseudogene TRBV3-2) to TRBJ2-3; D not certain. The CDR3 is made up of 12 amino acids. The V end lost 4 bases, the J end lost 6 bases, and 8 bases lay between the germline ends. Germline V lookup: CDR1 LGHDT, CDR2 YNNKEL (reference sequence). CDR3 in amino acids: CASSLADDTQYF. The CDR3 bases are TGTGCCAGCAGCCTTGCGGATGATACGCAGTATTTT.

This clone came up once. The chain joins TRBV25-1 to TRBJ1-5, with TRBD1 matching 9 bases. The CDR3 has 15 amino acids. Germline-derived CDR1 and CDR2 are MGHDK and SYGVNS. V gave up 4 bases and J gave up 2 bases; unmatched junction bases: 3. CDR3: CASSATGGRNQPQHF. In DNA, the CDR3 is TGTGCCAGCAGTGCTACAGGGGGCCGCAATCAGCCCCAGCATTTT.

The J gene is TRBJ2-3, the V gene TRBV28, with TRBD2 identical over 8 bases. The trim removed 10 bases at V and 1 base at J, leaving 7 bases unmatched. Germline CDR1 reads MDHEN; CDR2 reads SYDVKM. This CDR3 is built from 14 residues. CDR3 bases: TGTGCCACCAGAACTAGCGGAGGCACAGATACGCAGTATTTT. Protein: CATRTSGGTDTQYF.

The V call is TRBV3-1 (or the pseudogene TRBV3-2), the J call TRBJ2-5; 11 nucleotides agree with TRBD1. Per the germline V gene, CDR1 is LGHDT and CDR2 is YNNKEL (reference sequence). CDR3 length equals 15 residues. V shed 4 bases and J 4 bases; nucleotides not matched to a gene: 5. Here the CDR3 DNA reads TGTGCCAGCAGCCCGGACAGGGGGCAGGGAGAGACCCAGTACTTC. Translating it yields CASSPDRGQGETQYF.